The 19 T cell receptor beta chains below come from one sample, sequenced in a study of identifying expanded T cells in peripheral blood. Data came from immunoSEQ multiplex PCR; TCRdb stores just in-frame clones and leaves some out. The sample records approximately 56,000 clones, 65% to 90% being singletons. The sample taken for sequencing was blood. These receptors all stem from a person between 18 and 70 years old in good health.

The V call is TRBV18, the J call TRBJ2-1, with 8 bases that match TRBD1. Germline V gene sequence: CDR1 KGHSH, CDR2 LQKENI. The V gene end was trimmed by 8 bases and the J gene end by 4 bases; junction bases not matched to a gene: 7. The length of the CDR3 is 14 residues. CDR3 protein: CASHPTGEYNEQFF. The CDR3 nucleotides read TGTGCCAGCCATCCGACAGGGGAATACAATGAGCAGTTCTTC.

V gene TRBV6-5 combines with J gene TRBJ2-2, with a possible D match to TRBD1 (6 bases). The CDR3 has 13 residues. Germline CDR1 reads MNHEY; CDR2 reads SVGAGI. The germline V and J ends were trimmed by 11 bases and 5 bases, with 15 bases remaining between them. The CDR3, as DNA: TGTGCCGCCGCCGGGACACGGACCGGGGAGCTGTTTTTT. Amino acids: CAAAGTRTGELFF.

The chain combines TRBV6-4 with TRBJ1-1; D not resolved. The V gene lost 2 bases and the J gene lost 4 bases, with 8 bases spanning the gap. The CDR3 contains 13 residues. Germline V gives CDR1 MRHNA, CDR2 SNTAGT. The CDR3 sequence is CASSDRFGTEAFF. DNA for the CDR3: TGTGCCAGCAGTGACAGGTTCGGCACTGAAGCTTTCTTT.

This clone occurred a few times. This chain uses TRBV12-5 with TRBJ1-6; D perhaps matches TRBD1 (5 bases). CDR3 length: 14 amino acids. Trimming pared 1 base from V and 7 bases from J, leaving 8 bases between. Germline V lookup: CDR1 LGHNT, CDR2 FRNRAP. The CDR3 DNA sequence: TGTGCTAGTGGTTTGGGACAGATGAATTCACCCCTCCACTTT. Translating gives CASGLGQMNSPLHF.

The J gene is TRBJ1-1, the V gene TRBV5-1, with D possibly TRBD1 on 6 matching bases. Per germline, CDR1 SGHRS and CDR2 YFSETQ. The CDR3 covers 14 residues. Trimming stripped 2 bases from V and 5 bases from J, with 13 bases between. The CDR3 region has the DNA TGCGCCAGCAGCTTCCACGGGACACAAACTGAAGCTTTCTTT. Its protein is CASSFHGTQTEAFF.

The rearrangement joins TRBV27 to TRBJ2-3; no firm D call. The V end was cut by 3 bases, the J end by 7 bases, with 11 bases between. This CDR3 is built from 13 residues. Germline-derived CDR1 and CDR2 are MNHEY and SMNVEV (reference sequence). CDR3 residues: CASSFARVNTQYF. The CDR3 DNA is TGTGCCAGCAGTTTCGCAAGGGTGAATACGCAGTATTTT.

This chain links TRBV29-1 with TRBJ2-1; 9 positions match TRBD1. The CDR3 loop spans 12 amino acids. The trim removed 5 bases at V and 8 bases at J, leaving 4 bases unmatched. The germline gives CDR1 SQVTM, CDR2 ANQGSEA. The CDR3 protein is CSVMTGGDEQFF. CDR3 in DNA: TGCAGCGTTATGACAGGGGGAGATGAGCAGTTCTTC.

The chain is built from TRBV4-3 and TRBJ1-2; D is perhaps TRBD1 (5 bases). The germline V gene has CDR1 LGHNA and CDR2 YSLEER. The CDR3 contains 16 residues. Trimming removed 0 bases at V and 3 bases at J, with 14 bases between. CDR3 nucleotide sequence: TGCGCCAGCAGCCAAGATGTGGGGGGTTCGTACTATGGCTACACCTTC. Translation: CASSQDVGGSYYGYTF.

The genes are TRBV15 and TRBJ2-6, with D unresolved. This CDR3 has 15 residues. Germline-derived CDR1 and CDR2 are LNHNV and YYDKDF (reference sequence). Trimming took off 7 bases at V and 4 bases at J, with 14 bases between the two ends. CDR3 sequence: CATTFPRLGANVLTF. CDR3 nucleotide sequence: TGTGCCACCACCTTCCCCCGGTTAGGGGCCAACGTCCTGACTTTC.

This clone showed up just a few times. The chain uses TRBV19 and TRBJ1-5, with D possibly TRBD1 on 5 matching bases. V lost 9 bases and J 2 bases, leaving 17 bases between the germline ends. The CDR3 length is 15 residues. Germline values: CDR1 LNHDA, CDR2 SQIVND (reference sequence). CDR3 protein: CASTGNKRGNQPQHF. The CDR3 DNA is TGTGCCAGCACAGGAAATAAAAGGGGCAATCAGCCCCAGCATTTT.

The chain employs TRBV19 and TRBJ1-2; D might be TRBD1 (6 bases). CDR3 length equals 16 residues. Germline CDR1 and CDR2: LNHDA and SQIVND (reference sequence). The V and J ends lost 5 bases and 4 bases respectively, with 20 bases between them. CDR3 in DNA: TGTGCCAGTAGTCCACGTAGAATGGGGGGCACCTATGGCTACACCTTC. It encodes CASSPRRMGGTYGYTF.

The genes are TRBV19 and TRBJ1-4; 8 bases agree with TRBD1. Germline trimming cut 4 bases from V and 8 bases from J; bases unmatched to any gene: 12. Germline CDR1 reads LNHDA; CDR2 reads SQIVND (reference sequence). This CDR3 has 16 residues. CDR3 protein: CASSTTVGQGSEKLFF. CDR3 DNA: TGTGCCAGTAGTACAACCGTCGGACAGGGTAGCGAAAAACTGTTTTTT.

The J gene is TRBJ2-2, the V gene TRBV19; 13 bases line up with TRBD2. V shed 5 bases, J shed 5 bases, and the junction held 5 bases outside the gene matches. CDR3 length equals 16 residues. Germline V gene lookup returns CDR1 LNHDA and CDR2 SQIVND (reference sequence). The CDR3 region is CASSPLTSGGTGELFF. The CDR3, as DNA: TGTGCCAGTAGTCCCTTGACTAGCGGGGGGACCGGGGAGCTGTTTTTT.

The chain links TRBV11-2 to TRBJ1-1; D perhaps matches TRBD1 (6 bases). Trimming took off 4 bases at V and 7 bases at J, with 10 bases between the two ends. Germline CDR1 SGHAT, CDR2 FQNNGV. This CDR3 comprises 12 residues. The CDR3 is CASSYHRDEAFF. The CDR3, as DNA: TGTGCCAGCAGCTACCACAGGGATGAAGCTTTCTTT.

Concerning this clone: One end of the junction varies from germline; a read error may be responsible. The same CDR3 is also encoded by other DNA sequences in this sample. The rearrangement links TRBV6-5 to TRBJ1-2; TRBD1 might be the D (5 bases). CDR3 length: 14 residues. Germline V CDR1 and CDR2: MNHEY, SVGAGI. In DNA form, the CDR3 reads TGTGCCAGCAGTATTGCAGGGTTCGACTATGGTTACACCTTC. Residues: CASSIAGFDYGYTF.

The J gene is TRBJ2-1, the V gene TRBV2; the match to TRBD1 covers 9 bases. This CDR3 has 15 residues. From germline, CDR1 is SNHLY and CDR2 FYNNEI. V lost 5 bases, J lost 7 bases, and 9 bases stayed unmatched. The CDR3 is CASSNTGTGKNEQFF. In DNA, the CDR3 is TGTGCCAGCAGTAATACCGGGACAGGGAAAAATGAGCAGTTCTTC. The whole variable domain, remainder taken from reference TRBV2 and TRBJ2-1, is EPEVTQTPSHQVTQMGQEVILRCVPISNHLYFYWYRQILGQKVEFLVSFYNNEISEKSEIFDDQFSVERPDGSNFTLKIRSTKLEDSAMYFCASSNTGTGKNEQFFGPGTRLTVL.

V usage is TRBV6-6 and J usage is TRBJ2-2; D unclear. V gave up 8 bases and J gave up 7 bases, with 11 bases separating them. This CDR3 region has 12 residues. Germline V gene lookup returns CDR1 MNHNY and CDR2 SVGAGI (reference sequence). CDR3 bases: TGTGCCAGCGGAGTATTCGGCGGGGAGCTGTTTTTT. Translated, it gives CASGVFGGELFF.

The chain couples TRBV5-4 to TRBJ2-5; a possible D gene is TRBD1 (5 bases). Germline CDR1 is SGHNT and CDR2 is YYREEE (reference sequence). The V and J ends lost 2 bases and 4 bases respectively, with 12 bases between them. This CDR3 is 14 amino acids long. The DNA for the CDR3 is TGTGCCAGCAGCTTAGTTGGGGCGCGAGAGACCCAGTACTTC. It specifies CASSLVGARETQYF.

The rearrangement joins TRBV5-8 to TRBJ2-6, with D perhaps TRBD2 (5 bases). Trimming removed 0 bases at V and 2 bases at J, with 6 bases between. Germline V gene sequence: CDR1 SGHTS, CDR2 YDEGEE. The CDR3 contains 15 residues. This chain's CDR3 is CASSLEGAGANVLTF. As DNA, the CDR3 is TGTGCCAGCAGCTTGGAGGGAGCTGGGGCCAACGTCCTGACTTTC.